The clone carrying this T cell receptor (beta chain) was seen only once. V lost 9 bases to trimming and J lost 7 bases, with 15 bases between them. Germline V gives CDR1 WSHSY, CDR2 SAAADI. The CDR3 loop spans 13 amino acids. The protocol was immunoSEQ multiplex PCR, while the TCRdb copy is restricted to in-frame clones and leaves out a portion. Found here are approximately 34,000 clones, approximately 88% of them singletons; the top ten hold 7.5% to 10%. The data are from a study of blood T cell repertoires in COVID-19. Overall study context: COVID-19 samples from acute and convalescent phases originated in the United States, Italy and Spain.

The specimen was peripheral blood. This chain links TRBV10-2 with TRBJ1-4, with D tentatively TRBD1 (6 bases). This receptor was taken from a human donor in a cohort sampled during active COVID-19. This CDR3 is CARLRGGGEKLFF. The CDR3 DNA follows: TGCGCCAGGCTGAGGGGGGGAGGTGAAAAACTGTTTTTT.